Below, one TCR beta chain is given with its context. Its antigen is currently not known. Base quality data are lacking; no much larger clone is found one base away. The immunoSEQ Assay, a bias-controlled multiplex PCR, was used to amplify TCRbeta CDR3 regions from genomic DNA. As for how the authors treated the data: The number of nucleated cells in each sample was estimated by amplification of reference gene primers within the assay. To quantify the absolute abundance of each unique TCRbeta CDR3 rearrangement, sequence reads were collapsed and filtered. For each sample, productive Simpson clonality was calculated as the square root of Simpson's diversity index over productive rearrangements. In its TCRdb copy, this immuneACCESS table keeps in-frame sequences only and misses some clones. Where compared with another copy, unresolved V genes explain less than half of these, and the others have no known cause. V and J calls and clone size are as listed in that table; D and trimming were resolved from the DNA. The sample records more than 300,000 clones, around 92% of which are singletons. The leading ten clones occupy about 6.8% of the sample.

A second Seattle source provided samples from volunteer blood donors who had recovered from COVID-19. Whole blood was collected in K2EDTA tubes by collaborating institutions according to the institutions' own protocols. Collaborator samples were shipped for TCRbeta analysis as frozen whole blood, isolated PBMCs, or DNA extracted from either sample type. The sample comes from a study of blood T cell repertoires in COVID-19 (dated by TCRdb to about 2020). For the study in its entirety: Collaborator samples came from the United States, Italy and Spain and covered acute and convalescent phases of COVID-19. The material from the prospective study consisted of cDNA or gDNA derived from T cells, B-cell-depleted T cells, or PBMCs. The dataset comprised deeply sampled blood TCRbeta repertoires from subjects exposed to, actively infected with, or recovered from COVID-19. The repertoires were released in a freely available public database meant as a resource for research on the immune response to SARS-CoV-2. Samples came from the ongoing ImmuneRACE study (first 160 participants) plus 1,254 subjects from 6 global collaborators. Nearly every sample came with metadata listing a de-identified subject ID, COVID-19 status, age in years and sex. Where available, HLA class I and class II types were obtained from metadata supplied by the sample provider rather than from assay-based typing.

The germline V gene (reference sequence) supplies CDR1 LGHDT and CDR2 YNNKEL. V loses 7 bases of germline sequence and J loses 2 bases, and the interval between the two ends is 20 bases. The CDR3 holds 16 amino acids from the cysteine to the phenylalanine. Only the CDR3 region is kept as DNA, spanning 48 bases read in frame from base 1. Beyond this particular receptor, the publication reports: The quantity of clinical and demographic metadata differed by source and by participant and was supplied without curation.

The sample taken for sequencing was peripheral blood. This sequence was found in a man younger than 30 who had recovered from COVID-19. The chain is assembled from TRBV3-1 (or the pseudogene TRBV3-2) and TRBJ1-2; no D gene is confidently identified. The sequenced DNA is TGTGCCAGCACCCTAGGAAAACCAACGAGAAACTATGGCTACACCTTC. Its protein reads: CASTLGKPTRNYGYTF.